This TCR beta chain was sequenced in a study of Ad26.COV2.S vaccination and SARS-CoV-2 variants. This table comes from immunoSEQ multiplex PCR, and its TCRdb copy is limited to in-frame clones, with some not included. The sample lists about 220,000 clones, 70% to 90% occurring once. Germline-derived CDR1 and CDR2 are SNHLY and FYNNEI. V shed 5 bases and J 4 bases; nucleotides not matched to a gene: 3. This CDR3 contains 14 residues. As to treatment: roughly 19 received Ad26.COV2.S at low or high dose, single or two shots; 5 received placebo; per-sample allocation not given. Sample collection was performed on day 63 after the first vaccine or placebo injection.

The V and J genes are TRBV2 and TRBJ2-3, with TRBD2 matching over 10 bases. This clonotype was obtained from a person between 18 and 59 years old who received the Ad26.COV2.S COVID-19 vaccine or a placebo. The material sequenced was peripheral blood, taken in a trial of Ad26.COV2.S vaccine versus placebo. CDR3 sequence (DNA): TGTGCCAGCAGTAGCGGGGGGGCCCCAGATACGCAGTATTTT. The encoded protein is CASSSGGAPDTQYF.